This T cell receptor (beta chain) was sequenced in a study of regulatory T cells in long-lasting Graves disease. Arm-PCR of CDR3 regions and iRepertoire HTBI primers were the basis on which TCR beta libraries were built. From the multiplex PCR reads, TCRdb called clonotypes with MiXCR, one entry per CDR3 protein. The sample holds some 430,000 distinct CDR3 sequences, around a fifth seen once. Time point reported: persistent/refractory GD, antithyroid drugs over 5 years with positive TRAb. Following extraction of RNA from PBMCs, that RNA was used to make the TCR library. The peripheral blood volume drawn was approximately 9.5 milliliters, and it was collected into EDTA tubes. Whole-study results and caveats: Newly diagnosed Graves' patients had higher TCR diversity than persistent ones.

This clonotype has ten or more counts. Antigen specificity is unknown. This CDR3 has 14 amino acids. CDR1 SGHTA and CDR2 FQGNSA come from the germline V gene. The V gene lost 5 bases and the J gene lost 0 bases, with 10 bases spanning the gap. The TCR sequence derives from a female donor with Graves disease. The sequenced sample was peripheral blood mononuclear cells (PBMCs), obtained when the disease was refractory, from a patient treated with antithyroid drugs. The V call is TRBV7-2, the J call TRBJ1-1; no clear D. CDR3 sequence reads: CASSLTTVNTEAFF. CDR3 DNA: TGTGCCAGCAGCCTTACTACGGTGAACACTGAAGCTTTCTTT.